Listed below are T cell receptor beta chains from one sample, sequenced in a study of CD8 T cells in Susac syndrome. MiXCR was run by TCRdb on the immunoSEQ multiplex PCR reads, yielding one entry per CDR3 protein. The repertoire includes roughly 200,000 distinct CDR3 sequences, about 95% of them detected once, and less than 0.12% sits in the top ten. Sequenced sample: CD4+ T cells from PBMCs. The receptors were gathered from a human donor in good health. The CDR3 runs from the conserved cysteine through the conserved F or W. Part of the rows lack a size; the others show once, few, many or a class for expanded clones.

CDR3 protein,clone size,V gene,J gene
CASSFRGPYEQYF,once,TRBV3-1,TRBJ2-7
CSATLGLAGGAGNEQFF,-,TRBV20-1,TRBJ2-1
CAWRKRGSINEQYF,-,TRBV30,TRBJ2-7
CASSQDRPDPPHEQYF,-,TRBV4-2,TRBJ2-7
CASGLIGPYNEQFF,-,TRBV28,TRBJ2-1
CASGLADYNEQFF,-,TRBV30,TRBJ2-1
CASSQAPWTSGTYNEQFF,-,TRBV4-2,TRBJ2-1
CSAGTGPTYEQYF,-,TRBV20-1,TRBJ2-7
CSASSPDYEQYF,-,TRBV20-1,TRBJ2-7
CASGLGYYGYTF,-,TRBV21-1,TRBJ1-2
CSARALSSYEQYF,-,TRBV20-1,TRBJ2-7